The entry below gives a single T cell receptor (beta chain) sequence along with its context. TCRdb fed the RT-PCR reads into MiXCR, producing one record per CDR3 protein. The sample gives about 540,000 distinct CDR3 sequences, under 30% of which show up once; 2.5% to 3.5% is in the top ten. CDR1 and CDR2 (germline): DFQATT, SNEGSKA (reference sequence). The V and J ends lost 1 base and 0 bases respectively, with 13 bases between them. The CDR3 sequence is 17 residues long. The data were taken from a study of response to subunit inactivated influenza vaccine. In addition, the sample was reused for a study of T cells expressing NK-cell markers. That study adds: Production of TCR beta cDNA relied on 5'RACE template switching with UMIs. Seven sequenced donors out of eight were HCMV-seropositive, one seronegative. An anti-gamma-delta TCR antibody was added in several experiments. It restricted sorting to alpha-beta TCR-expressing T cells.

Sequences were derived from CD4+ T cells sorted from PBMCs, sampled 11 to 12 days after vaccination. The rearrangement uses TRBV20-1 and TRBJ1-6; D uncertain. This sequence was found in a man aged 50 to 59 who received an inactivated influenza vaccine. This CDR3 is CSARGGRPDSYNSPLHF. The CDR3 nucleotides read TGCAGTGCTAGAGGTGGACGCCCAGACTCCTATAATTCACCCCTCCACTTT.